This T cell receptor (beta chain) was retrieved from a study of T cell responses to AZD1222 COVID-19 vaccine. Comments on this clone: Its antigen is not identified.

The method was immunoSEQ multiplex PCR; TCRdb's version includes in-frame clones alone and lacks a portion of them. The data show more than 65,000 clones, around 80% seen once. CDR1 is SGHNT, CDR2 YYREEE, per germline (reference sequence). V lost 0 bases, J lost 5 bases, and 0 bases stayed unmatched. This CDR3 contains 13 residues. Study-level results: Repertoires were sampled only after the peak T cell response. Just 5 or 6 AZD1222 recipients tested seropositive at baseline.

The V gene is TRBV5-4, the J gene TRBJ1-1; 8 nucleotides line up with TRBD1. The material was peripheral blood, obtained on day 0 of AZD1222 vaccination. This clonotype was obtained from an adult in good health. The CDR3 here is CASSLGTGTEAFF. CDR3 DNA: TGTGCCAGCAGCTTGGGGACAGGGACTGAAGCTTTCTTT.